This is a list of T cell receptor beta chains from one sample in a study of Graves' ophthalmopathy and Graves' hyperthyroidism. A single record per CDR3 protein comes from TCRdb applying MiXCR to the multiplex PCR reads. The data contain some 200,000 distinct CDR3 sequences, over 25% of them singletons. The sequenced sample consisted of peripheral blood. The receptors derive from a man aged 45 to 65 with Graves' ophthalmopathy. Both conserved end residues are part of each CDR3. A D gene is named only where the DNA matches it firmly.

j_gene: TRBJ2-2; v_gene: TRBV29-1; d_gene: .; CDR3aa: CSIAGLTGELFF
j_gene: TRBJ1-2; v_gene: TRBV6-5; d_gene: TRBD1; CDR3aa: CASSYSIEGAKGYTF
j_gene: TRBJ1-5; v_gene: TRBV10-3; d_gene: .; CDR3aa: CAVNWSRQAVNQPQHF
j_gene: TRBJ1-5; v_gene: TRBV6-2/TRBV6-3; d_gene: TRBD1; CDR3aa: CASRRQGAQPQHF
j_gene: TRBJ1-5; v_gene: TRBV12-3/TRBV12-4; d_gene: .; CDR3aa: CASSLAGDQPQHF
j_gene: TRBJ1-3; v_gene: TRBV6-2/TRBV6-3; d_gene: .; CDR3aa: CASSYSGAISGNTIYF
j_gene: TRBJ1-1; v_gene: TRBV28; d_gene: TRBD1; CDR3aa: CASSSQIRTGRGDTEAFF
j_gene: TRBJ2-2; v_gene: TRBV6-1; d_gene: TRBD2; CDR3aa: CASSPRLAGGSGELFF
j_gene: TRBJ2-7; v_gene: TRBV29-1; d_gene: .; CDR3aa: CSVVDSSYEQYF
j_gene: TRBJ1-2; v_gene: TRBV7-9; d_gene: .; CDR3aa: CASSLGEPYNGYTF
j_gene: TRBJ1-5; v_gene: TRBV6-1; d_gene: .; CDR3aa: CASSDWGAGNQPQHF
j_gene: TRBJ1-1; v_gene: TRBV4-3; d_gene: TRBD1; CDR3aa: CASSRNPRGRNTEAFF
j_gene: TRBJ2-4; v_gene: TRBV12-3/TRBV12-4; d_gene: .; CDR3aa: CASSPGLMLAKNIQYF
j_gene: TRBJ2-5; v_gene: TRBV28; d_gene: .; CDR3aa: CASSLWGPQETQYF
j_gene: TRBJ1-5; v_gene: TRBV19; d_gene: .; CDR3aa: CASNNQPQHF
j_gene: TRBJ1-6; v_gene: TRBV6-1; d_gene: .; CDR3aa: CASTTEGNSPLHF
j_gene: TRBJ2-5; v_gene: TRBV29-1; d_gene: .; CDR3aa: CSGQYQETQYF
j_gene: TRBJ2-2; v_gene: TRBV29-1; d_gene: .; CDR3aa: CSVIGGPGTGELFF
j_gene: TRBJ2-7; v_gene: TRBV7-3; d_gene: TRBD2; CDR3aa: CASSFGLAGMGEQYF
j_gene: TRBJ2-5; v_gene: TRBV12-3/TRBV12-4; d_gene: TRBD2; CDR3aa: CASSFKTSGRDGETQYF
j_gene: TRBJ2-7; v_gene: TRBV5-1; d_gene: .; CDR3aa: CASTPDNSYEQYF
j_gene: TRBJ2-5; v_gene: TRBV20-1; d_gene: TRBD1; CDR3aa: CSASRDRETQYF
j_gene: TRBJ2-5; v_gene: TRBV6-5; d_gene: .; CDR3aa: CASSYRAGTPRWETQYF
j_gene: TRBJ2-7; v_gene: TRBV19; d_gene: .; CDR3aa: CASSLGQREQYF
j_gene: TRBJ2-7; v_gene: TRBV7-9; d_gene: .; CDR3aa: CASSRDWTYEQYF
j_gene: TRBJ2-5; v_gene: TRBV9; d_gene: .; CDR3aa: CASSVGRDQETQYF
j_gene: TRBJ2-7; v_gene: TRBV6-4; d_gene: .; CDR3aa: CASTLPVIEFSGGEQYF
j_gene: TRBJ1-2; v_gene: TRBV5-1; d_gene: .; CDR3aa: CASSLEGSVDGYTF
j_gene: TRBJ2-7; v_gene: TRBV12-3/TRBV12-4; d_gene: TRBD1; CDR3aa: CACSLVFGDRSSYEQYF
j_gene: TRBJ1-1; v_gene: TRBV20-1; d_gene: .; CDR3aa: CSARGGGGTEAFF
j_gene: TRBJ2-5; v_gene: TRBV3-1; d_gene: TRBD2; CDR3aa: CASSQELAGGETQYF
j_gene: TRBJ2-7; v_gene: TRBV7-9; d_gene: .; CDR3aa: CASRGGQGNSYEQYF
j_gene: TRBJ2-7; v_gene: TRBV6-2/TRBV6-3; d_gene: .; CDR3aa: CAISLNSDLSSYEQYF
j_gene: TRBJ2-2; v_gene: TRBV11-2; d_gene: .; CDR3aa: CASSLGWSEGGELFF
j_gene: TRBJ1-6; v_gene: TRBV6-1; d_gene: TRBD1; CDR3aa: CASSRDRGGSPLHF